A single sample gave rise to the 21 T cell receptor beta chains below, sequenced in a study of T cells in Graves' hyperthyroidism and ophthalmopathy. RNA transcripts gave rise to amplified TCR beta CDR3 regions. When the TCR CDR3 underwent first-round RT-PCR, the HTBI primer set was used. TCRdb itself ran the multiplex PCR reads through MiXCR, one entry per CDR3 protein. The sample lists a few hundred thousand distinct CDR3 sequences; around 14% were seen once. Material: blood. The receptors were gathered from a woman between 18 and 29 years old with Graves' hyperthyroidism.

This clonotype was seen a few times. This chain uses TRBV10-2 with TRBJ1-6; 8 nucleotides align to TRBD1. The germline CDR1 and CDR2 sequences are WSHSY and SAAADI. Germline trimming cut 0 bases from V and 7 bases from J; bases unmatched to any gene: 2. The CDR3 consists of 15 residues. The CDR3 loop reads CASSESTGENSPLHF. CDR3 nucleotide sequence: TGCGCCAGCAGTGAGTCGACAGGGGAGAATTCACCCCTCCACTTT.

This clonotype was observed many times. DNA for the CDR3: TGTGCCAGCAGCGTATCGGCAGGGCCCGAAGCTTTCTTT. It is translated as CASSVSAGPEAFF. The chain recombines TRBV9 with TRBJ1-1; possible D gene TRBD1, 5 bases. CDR3 length: 13 amino acids. CDR1 is SGDLS and CDR2 is YYNGEE in the germline V gene. Between the trimmed V and J ends, which lost 1 base and 8 bases, there was a span of 12 bases.

This clonotype has a handful of counts. The J gene is TRBJ2-5, the V gene TRBV5-1; 10 positions agree with TRBD2. Germline V gene sequence: CDR1 SGHRS, CDR2 YFSETQ. V gave up 5 bases and J gave up 5 bases; unmatched junction bases: 6. The CDR3 spans 14 residues. The CDR3 protein is CASRSLAGDETQYF. CDR3 nucleotides: TGCGCCAGCAGGTCGCTAGCGGGAGATGAGACCCAGTACTTC. The full variable domain, with the rest looked up from reference TRBV5-1 and TRBJ2-5, is KAGVTQTPRYLIKTRGQQVTLSCSPISGHRSVSWYQQTPGQGLQFLFEYFSETQRNKGNFPGRFSGRQFSNSRSEMNVSTLELGDSALYLCASRSLAGDETQYFGPGTRLLVL.

The gene calls are TRBV6-6 and TRBJ2-7; 7 nucleotides align to TRBD1. V lost 0 bases and J lost 3; bases outside the gene matches: 8. The germline V gene encodes CDR1 MNHNY and CDR2 SVGAGI (reference sequence). This CDR3 comprises 16 residues. The CDR3, as DNA: TGTGCCAGCAGTTACTCGGTGGGACAGCGACACTACGAGCAGTACTTC. Amino acids: CASSYSVGQRHYEQYF.

The J gene is TRBJ1-6, the V gene TRBV15, with D perhaps matching TRBD1 (5 bases). Per germline, CDR1 LNHNV and CDR2 YYDKDF (reference sequence). The length of the CDR3 is 17 residues. Trimming pared 0 bases from V and 9 bases from J, leaving 18 bases between. The CDR3 loop reads CATSRDPHRGQGSPLHF. CDR3 DNA: TGTGCCACCAGCAGAGACCCCCACCGGGGCCAAGGTTCACCCCTCCACTTT. The entire variable domain, with the rest obtained from reference TRBV15 and TRBJ1-6, is as follows: DAMVIQNPRYQVTQFGKPVTLSCSQTLNHNVMYWYQQKSSQAPKLLFHYYDKDFNNEADTPDNFQSRRPNTSFCFLDIRSPGLGDTAMYLCATSRDPHRGQGSPLHFGNGTRLTVT.

This clonotype appeared many times. This chain joins TRBV20-1 and TRBJ2-1, with a possible D match to TRBD2 (5 bases). Trimming took 6 bases from V and 1 from J, leaving 7 bases between them. The germline CDR1 and CDR2 sequences are DFQATT and SNEGSKA (reference sequence). This CDR3 comprises 12 residues. The chain's CDR3 is CSATGSYNEQFF. For the CDR3, the DNA is TGCAGTGCAACGGGGTCCTACAATGAGCAGTTCTTC.

The chain couples TRBV7-9 to TRBJ2-6; the match to TRBD1 covers 10 bases. Per the germline V gene, CDR1 is SEHNR and CDR2 is FQNEAQ (reference sequence). CDR3 size: 20 residues. J lost 2 bases, V lost 3 bases, and 13 bases had no gene match. CDR3 in DNA: TGTGCCAGCAGCTTTAATATACCCGGGACAGGGGAACCTGGGGCCAACGTCCTGACTTTC. Its translation: CASSFNIPGTGEPGANVLTF.

This clonotype was recorded at least ten times. This sequence joins TRBV12-3 or TRBV12-4 and TRBJ1-5; TRBD1 might be the D (6 bases). Trimming left V 1 base short and J 2 bases short, with 12 bases between. This CDR3 comprises 16 residues. CDR3 coding DNA: TGTGCCAGCAGTTTAGGGGACATCGCCCGCAATCAGCCCCAGCATTTT. It specifies CASSLGDIARNQPQHF.

The genes are TRBV19 and TRBJ1-2; D is possibly TRBD1 (5 bases). The germline V gene has CDR1 LNHDA and CDR2 SQIVND (reference sequence). V was pared by 10 bases and J by 8 bases, with 11 bases between. There are 10 residues in the CDR3. As DNA, the CDR3 is TGTGCCAACCCGACAGACGGCTACACCTTC. Its protein product is CANPTDGYTF.

This clonotype came up many times. The rearrangement joins TRBV20-1 to TRBJ2-3; 9 bases fit TRBD2. With 3 bases clipped from V and 3 bases from J, the junction kept 7 bases outside the gene matches. There are 15 residues in the CDR3. Germline V gene lookup returns CDR1 DFQATT and CDR2 SNEGSKA (reference sequence). DNA of the CDR3: TGCAGTGCTAGCAGGCGGGAGGGCGCGACAGATACGCAGTATTTT. Its translation: CSASRREGATDTQYF.

This clonotype has at least ten counts. The chain uses TRBV18 and TRBJ1-5; TRBD1 aligns across 8 bases. Germline CDR1 is KGHSH and CDR2 is LQKENI. The CDR3 runs to 16 residues. Trimming cost V 3 bases and J 3 bases; bases outside gene matches: 7. Written as DNA, the CDR3 is TGTGCCAGCTCACCGGTAGGGACAGGCGACAATCAGCCCCAGCATTTT. Its protein is CASSPVGTGDNQPQHF.

This clonotype came up a few times. As DNA, the CDR3 is TGTGCCAGCAGCTTAGATGGGGCTAGCGGGAGAAGGCCAGATACGCAGTATTTT. It encodes CASSLDGASGRRPDTQYF. The J gene is TRBJ2-3, the V gene TRBV11-1, with 10 bases matching TRBD2. The CDR3 has 18 residues. Germline assignment: CDR1 SGHAT and CDR2 FQDESV (reference sequence). Unmatched junction bases numbered 11, after V lost 1 base and J lost 4 bases.

This clonotype appeared many times. The chain combines TRBV11-2 with TRBJ2-7; TRBD1 might be the D (6 bases). CDR1 is SGHAT and CDR2 is FQNNGV in the germline V gene. The CDR3 covers 14 residues. The V gene lost 3 bases and the J gene lost 6 bases, with 15 bases spanning the gap. The CDR3 region is CASSFSAGAGEQYF. CDR3 bases: TGTGCCAGCAGCTTCAGTGCAGGGGCAGGCGAGCAGTACTTC.

This clonotype was counted ten times or more. The chain has TRBV6-1 and TRBJ2-1, with 14 positions matching TRBD2. With 8 bases clipped from V and 8 bases from J, the junction kept 8 bases outside the gene matches. The length of the CDR3 is 15 residues. Germline values: CDR1 MNHNS, CDR2 SASEGT. CDR3 protein: CASVPGLAGVDEQFF. The CDR3, as DNA: TGTGCCAGCGTACCGGGACTAGCGGGGGTGGATGAGCAGTTCTTC.

This clonotype was seen a handful of times. The rearrangement links TRBV11-1 to TRBJ1-1, with D tentatively TRBD1 (5 bases). Trimming stripped 7 bases from V and 7 bases from J, with 19 bases between. This CDR3 is 14 amino acids long. Per the germline V gene, CDR1 is SGHAT and CDR2 is FQDESV (reference sequence). The CDR3 here is CASNRPGGRSEAFF. The CDR3 DNA reads as TGTGCCAGCAACCGCCCCGGGGGTAGGAGTGAAGCTTTCTTT.

Only a few counts were recorded for this clonotype. CDR3 coding DNA: TGTGCCAGCAATGGGGGGCTGAATGGCTACACCTTC. Its translation: CASNGGLNGYTF. V usage is TRBV6-1 and J usage is TRBJ1-2; perhaps TRBD1 as D (6 bases). Trimming removed 7 bases at V and 6 bases at J, with 12 bases between. The germline V gene has CDR1 MNHNS and CDR2 SASEGT. The CDR3 runs 12 residues.

The chain joins TRBV27 to TRBJ1-2; D is uncertain. Germline V gene lookup returns CDR1 MNHEY and CDR2 SMNVEV (reference sequence). V was pared by 7 bases and J by 1 base, with 16 bases between. This CDR3 is built from 15 residues. The CDR3 is CASMRLGSYNYGYTF. CDR3 nucleotides: TGTGCCAGCATGCGCCTGGGCAGCTATAACTATGGCTACACCTTC.

The chain employs TRBV12-3 or TRBV12-4 and TRBJ2-7; perhaps TRBD2 as D (5 bases). V lost 6 bases to trimming and J lost 4 bases, with 19 bases between them. The CDR3 totals 15 residues. The CDR3 reads CASSNTGVERYEQYF. DNA for the CDR3: TGTGCCAGCAGCAACACCGGGGTAGAGCGATACGAGCAGTACTTC.

This clonotype has at least ten counts. V usage is TRBV3-1 and J usage is TRBJ1-1; no firm D call. CDR3 size: 13 residues. Germline V gene sequence: CDR1 LGHDT, CDR2 YNNKEL (reference sequence). Trimming left V 1 base short and J 0 bases short, with 3 bases between. This CDR3 reads CASSQVLNTEAFF. CDR3 bases: TGTGCCAGCAGCCAAGTCTTGAACACTGAAGCTTTCTTT.

This clonotype was seen a few times. Written as DNA, the CDR3 is TGTGCCAGCAGTATCGAGACAGGGGGCAGGGAAAAACTGTTTTTT. Translation: CASSIETGGREKLFF. The chain uses TRBV28 and TRBJ1-4, with TRBD1 matching 10 bases. The germline V gene encodes CDR1 MDHEN and CDR2 SYDVKM. CDR3 length equals 15 residues. Unmatched junction bases numbered 8, after V lost 5 bases and J lost 8 bases.

This clonotype was detected ten times or more. The chain joins TRBV20-1 to TRBJ2-7, with 7 bases matching TRBD2. The CDR3 extends over 11 amino acids. CDR1 is DFQATT, CDR2 SNEGSKA, per germline (reference sequence). The V and J ends lost 6 bases and 3 bases, in that order; junction bases with no gene match: 2. This chain's CDR3 is CSAERDYEQYF. The CDR3 DNA reads as TGCAGTGCCGAGCGGGACTACGAGCAGTACTTC.